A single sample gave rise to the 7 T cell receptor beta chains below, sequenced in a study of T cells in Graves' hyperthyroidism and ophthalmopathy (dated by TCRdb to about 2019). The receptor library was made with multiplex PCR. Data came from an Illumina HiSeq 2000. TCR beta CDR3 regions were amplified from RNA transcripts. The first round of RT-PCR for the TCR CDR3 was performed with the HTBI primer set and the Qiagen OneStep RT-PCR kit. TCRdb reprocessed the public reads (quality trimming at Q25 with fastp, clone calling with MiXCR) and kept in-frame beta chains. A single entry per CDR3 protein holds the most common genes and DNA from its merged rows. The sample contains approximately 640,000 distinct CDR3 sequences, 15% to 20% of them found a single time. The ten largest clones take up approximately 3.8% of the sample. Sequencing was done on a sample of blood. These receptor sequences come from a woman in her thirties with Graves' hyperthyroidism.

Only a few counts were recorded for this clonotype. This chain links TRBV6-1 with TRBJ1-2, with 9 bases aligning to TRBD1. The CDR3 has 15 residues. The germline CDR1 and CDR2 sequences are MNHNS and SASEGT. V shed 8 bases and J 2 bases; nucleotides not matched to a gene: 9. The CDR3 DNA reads TGTGCCAGCTCTCACGTCGGGACAGGGAACTATGGCTACACCTTC. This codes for CASSHVGTGNYGYTF.

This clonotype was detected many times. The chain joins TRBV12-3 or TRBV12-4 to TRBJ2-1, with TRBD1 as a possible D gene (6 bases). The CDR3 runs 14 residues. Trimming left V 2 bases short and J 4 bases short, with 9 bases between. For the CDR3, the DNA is TGTGCCAGCAGTTTAATCACAGGGTACAATGAGCAGTTCTTC. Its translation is CASSLITGYNEQFF.

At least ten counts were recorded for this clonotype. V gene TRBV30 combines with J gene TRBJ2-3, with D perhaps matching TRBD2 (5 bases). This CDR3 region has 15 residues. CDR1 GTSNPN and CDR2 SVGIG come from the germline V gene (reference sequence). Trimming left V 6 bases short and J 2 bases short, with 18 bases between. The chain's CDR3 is CACPPDGLLTDTQYF. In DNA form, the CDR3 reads TGTGCCTGTCCTCCGGATGGACTCCTCACAGATACGCAGTATTTT.

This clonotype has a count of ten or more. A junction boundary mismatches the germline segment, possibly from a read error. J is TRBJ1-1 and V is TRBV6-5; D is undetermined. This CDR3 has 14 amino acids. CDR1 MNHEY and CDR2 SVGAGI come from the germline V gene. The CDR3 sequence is CVSSSSLPHTEAFF. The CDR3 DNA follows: TGTGTCAGCAGTTCTTCCCTACCCCACACTGAAGCTTTCTTT.

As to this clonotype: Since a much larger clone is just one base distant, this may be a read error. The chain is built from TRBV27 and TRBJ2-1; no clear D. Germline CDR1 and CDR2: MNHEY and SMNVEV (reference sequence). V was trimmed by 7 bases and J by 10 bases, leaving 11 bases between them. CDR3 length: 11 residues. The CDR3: CASTSAGEQFF. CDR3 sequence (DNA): TGTGCCAGCACTTCCGCTGGGGAGCAGTTCTTC.

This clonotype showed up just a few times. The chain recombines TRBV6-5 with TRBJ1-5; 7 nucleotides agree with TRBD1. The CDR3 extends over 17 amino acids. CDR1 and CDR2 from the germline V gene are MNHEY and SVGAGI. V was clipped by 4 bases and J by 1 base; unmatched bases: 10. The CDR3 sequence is CASSSILTGRSNQPQHF. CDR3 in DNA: TGTGCCAGCAGTTCAATACTGACAGGGCGAAGCAATCAGCCCCAGCATTTT.

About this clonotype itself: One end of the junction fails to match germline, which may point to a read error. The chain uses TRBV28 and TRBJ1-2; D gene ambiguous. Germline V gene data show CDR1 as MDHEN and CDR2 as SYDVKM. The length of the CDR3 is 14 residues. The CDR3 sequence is CAGSLGGFDDGYTF. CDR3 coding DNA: TGTGCCGGCAGTTTGGGAGGGTTTGATGATGGCTACACCTTC.